The rows below give T cell receptor beta chains drawn from one sample of a study of blood T cell repertoires in COVID-19. Method: immunoSEQ multiplex PCR; TCRdb's copy keeps in-frame clones and lacks some. The data show 80,000 to 95,000 clones, with approximately 91% seen just once and under 3.5% held by the top ten. The sequencing sample was made of peripheral blood. Receptors originate from a woman between 65 and 79 years old with acute or convalescent COVID-19. Both conserved end residues are part of each CDR3. Fields, in order: D gene, J gene, clone size, V gene, CDR3 DNA, CDR3 protein. A D gene is named only where the DNA matches it firmly. Not all rows give a size; the values are once, few, many and, for expanded clones, a class.

-,TRBJ1-5,-,TRBV24-1,TGTGCCACCAGTGATTCGGGAAGGTATAGCAATCAGCCCCAGCATTTT,CATSDSGRYSNQPQHF
TRBD1,TRBJ1-4,-,TRBV30,TGTGCCTGGAGTGTAGGGGGACAGCCTAATGAAAAACTGTTTTTT,CAWSVGGQPNEKLFF
-,TRBJ1-5,few,TRBV19,TGTGCCAGTAGTATTGACAGTAGCAATCAGCCCCAGCATTTT,CASSIDSSNQPQHF
-,TRBJ1-3,once,TRBV3-1/TRBV3-2,TGTGCCAGCAGCCAAGGCATAGTAGGGAGCTCTGGAAACACCATATATTTT,CASSQGIVGSSGNTIYF
-,TRBJ1-4,once,TRBV12-3/TRBV12-4,TGTGCCAGCAGGTCCGGTGAAAAACTGTTTTTT,CASRSGEKLFF
TRBD1,TRBJ1-2,-,TRBV30,TGTGCCTGGAGTCCCACGACAGGGCCCTATGGCTACACCTTC,CAWSPTTGPYGYTF
TRBD1,TRBJ1-1,-,TRBV27,TGTGCCAGCAGTTTAGAGTGGACAGGATCCACTGAAGCTTTCTTT,CASSLEWTGSTEAFF
TRBD2,TRBJ2-5,once,TRBV6-1,TGTGCCAGCAGTGAACGGACTAGCGGGGGGGAGACCCAGTACTTC,CASSERTSGGETQYF
TRBD1,TRBJ1-1,-,TRBV4-1,TGCGCCAGCAGCCGAATAGACAGGGTGGCTGAAGCTTTCTTT,CASSRIDRVAEAFF
TRBD1,TRBJ1-4,-,TRBV19,TGTGCCAGTAATCGGGACAGGGGCGAAAAACTGTTTTTT,CASNRDRGEKLFF
-,TRBJ1-5,-,TRBV28,TGTGCCAGCAGTTTTCCTTTGAGGAATCAGCCCCAGCATTTT,CASSFPLRNQPQHF
TRBD1,TRBJ1-2,-,TRBV6-5,TGTGCCAGCAGTTACTCGAACCGGGACAGGGTCTATGGCTACACCTTC,CASSYSNRDRVYGYTF
-,TRBJ1-2,-,TRBV19,TGTGCCAGTAGTACCTACCACAGGGACGTATTCAAAGGCTACACCTTC,CASSTYHRDVFKGYTF
-,TRBJ2-1,-,TRBV6-1,TGTGCCAGCAGTGAAACTCGCGGAGTTGGGAATGAGCAGTTCTTC,CASSETRGVGNEQFF
TRBD1,TRBJ2-3,-,TRBV5-1,TGCGCCAGCAGCATGACAGGGAAGGTCACAGATACGCAGTATTTT,CASSMTGKVTDTQYF
TRBD1,TRBJ1-5,-,TRBV19,TGTGCCAGTAGTACTCGGGACAGGGGATCGCCCCAGCATTTT,CASSTRDRGSPQHF
-,TRBJ1-2,-,TRBV25-1,TGTGCCAGCAGTGAAGGTGCCAGGGAGGCTAACTATGGCTACACCTTC,CASSEGAREANYGYTF
-,TRBJ2-2,once,TRBV28,TGTGCCAGCAGTTTATCGCTTGGGAGGACCGGGGAGCTGTTTTTT,CASSLSLGRTGELFF
-,TRBJ1-1,-,TRBV18,TGTGCCAGCTCACAGCAGGTGCGTACTGAAGCTTTCTTT,CASSQQVRTEAFF
-,TRBJ1-1,-,TRBV7-2,TGTGCCAGCAGCCACCCACCATTCAGGACTGAAGCTTTCTTT,CASSHPPFRTEAFF
-,TRBJ1-3,-,TRBV2,TGTGCCACCGGTGCCTTCTCTGGAAACACCATATATTTT,CATGAFSGNTIYF
TRBD1,TRBJ2-5,-,TRBV6-5,TGTGCCAGCACCCTCGACAGGGGTACCGCAGAGACCCAGTACTTC,CASTLDRGTAETQYF
-,TRBJ2-3,once,TRBV10-2,TGCGCCAGCAGGACAGGAGCGTTCACAGATACGCAGTATTTT,CASRTGAFTDTQYF
-,TRBJ1-6,-,TRBV10-3,TGTGCCATCAGCCCGGAGAAGTCCCCTTCACCCCTCCACTTT,CAISPEKSPSPLHF
-,TRBJ1-2,-,TRBV5-1,TGCGCCAGCAGTCCCTACTACGGCGGGGAGTATGGCTACACCTTC,CASSPYYGGEYGYTF
TRBD2,TRBJ2-1,-,TRBV2,TGTGCCAGCAGCCCCATTATGAGCGGGGGGCCCAATGAGCAGTTCTTC,CASSPIMSGGPNEQFF
-,TRBJ1-1,-,TRBV2,TGTGCCAGTCATACAGGATCCCTCGCCCGCTTGAACACTGAAGCTTTCTTT,CASHTGSLARLNTEAFF
TRBD2,TRBJ2-2,-,TRBV18,TGTGCCAGCTCACCACCGGGACTAGCGAACACCGGGGAGCTGTTTTTT,CASSPPGLANTGELFF
-,TRBJ1-4,-,TRBV21-1,TGTGCCAGCAGCGGCCCGGACAGGGGGCGCATATGTAATGAAAAACTGTTTTTT,CASSGPDRGRICNEKLFF
TRBD1,TRBJ1-2,-,TRBV6-5,TGTGCCAGCGGGGGACAGCCGACTATTGGCTACACCTTC,CASGGQPTIGYTF
-,TRBJ2-2,-,TRBV6-5,TGTGCCAGCAGTTCGCTACCGGGGACACGGGTTAGGGAGCTGTTTTTT,CASSSLPGTRVRELFF
TRBD2,TRBJ2-5,-,TRBV4-2,TGTGCCAGCAGCCACCTGAAAGTTAGCGGGGGTGCTGAGACCCAGTACTTC,CASSHLKVSGGAETQYF
-,TRBJ2-4,once,TRBV10-3,TGTGCCATCAGTGATGCGGGAACCAAAAACATTCAGTACTTC,CAISDAGTKNIQYF
TRBD1,TRBJ1-2,-,TRBV23-1,TGCGCCAGCATTAGGACAGGGGGCGCATATGGCTACACCTTC,CASIRTGGAYGYTF
TRBD2,TRBJ2-5,-,TRBV11-2,TGTGCCAGCACCCCGGGACTAGCGATTTTCGAGACCCAGTACTTC,CASTPGLAIFETQYF
TRBD2,TRBJ2-7,-,TRBV18,TGTGCCAGCTCACCAACTAGCGGGAGCTCCGAGCAGTACTTC,CASSPTSGSSEQYF
TRBD1,TRBJ1-1,-,TRBV11-2,TGTGCCAGCAGCGCATACAGGGGGCTGGGCGCTGAAGCTTTCTTT,CASSAYRGLGAEAFF
-,TRBJ2-5,-,TRBV27,TGTGCCAGCAGTCCGGGAGCGGGTGTCTGGGAGACCCAGTACTTC,CASSPGAGVWETQYF
-,TRBJ1-2,-,TRBV6-6,TGTGCCAGCAGGGAAACCGGGACATTCTATGGCTACACCTTC,CASRETGTFYGYTF
TRBD2,TRBJ2-5,-,TRBV5-1,TGCGCCAGCAGCTTGGTCTTAGCGGGGGGACAAGAGACCCAGTACTTC,CASSLVLAGGQETQYF
TRBD2,TRBJ2-2,-,TRBV27,TGTGCCAGCAGTATAAGCGGGAGTGGCACCGGGGAGCTGTTTTTT,CASSISGSGTGELFF
-,TRBJ1-5,few,TRBV5-1,TGCGCCAGCAGCTTGGAAGGGAGCGGTCAGCCCCAGCATTTT,CASSLEGSGQPQHF
-,TRBJ1-3,-,TRBV2,TGTGCCAGCAGTGTCGGGTTTACGGGAAACACCATATATTTT,CASSVGFTGNTIYF